One sample yielded the 27 T cell receptor beta chains listed below, sequenced in a study of T cell responses to AZD1222 COVID-19 vaccine. The table came from immunoSEQ multiplex PCR; TCRdb's copy has only in-frame clones and leaves some out. The sample lists around 96,000 clones; 80% to 95% were seen once. The sequenced sample was peripheral blood, obtained 28 days after the second AZD1222 dose. The origin of the receptors is an adult who received the AZD1222 COVID-19 vaccine.

This sequence joins TRBV4-1 and TRBJ2-5; 11 nucleotides match TRBD2. There are 13 residues in the CDR3. J was trimmed by 7 bases and V by 3 bases; bases with no gene match: 1. Germline V gives CDR1 MGHRA, CDR2 YSYEKL. As DNA, the CDR3 is TGCGCCAGCAGCCATGGACTAGCGGGGACCCAGTACTTC. It encodes CASSHGLAGTQYF.

In DNA form, the CDR3 reads TGTGCCAGCAGTGAACGAGTTAGTGAGCAGTTCTTC. Encoded protein: CASSERVSEQFF. The chain links TRBV2 to TRBJ2-1; no reliable D call. The CDR3 length is 12 residues. Trimming left V 2 bases short and J 9 bases short, with 8 bases between. Per the germline V gene, CDR1 is SNHLY and CDR2 is FYNNEI.

This clone is termed medium-sized. The rearrangement links TRBV6-1 to TRBJ1-1; a weak D match, TRBD1 (6 bases). The CDR3 sequence is 12 residues long. The germline CDR1 and CDR2 sequences are MNHNS and SASEGT. V lost 3 bases and J 7 bases, leaving 9 bases between the germline ends. The CDR3 sequence is CASSDGTFEAFF. The CDR3 region has the DNA TGTGCCAGCAGTGACGGGACATTTGAAGCTTTCTTT.

The chain uses TRBV30 and TRBJ1-5; maybe TRBD1 (5 bases). The length of the CDR3 is 15 residues. Per the germline V gene, CDR1 is GTSNPN and CDR2 is SVGIG (reference sequence). The V end lost 3 bases, the J end lost 3 bases, and 15 bases lay between the germline ends. CDR3 DNA sequence: TGTGCCTGGAGGCACTCCGGGACCGACAATCAGCCCCAGCATTTT. Protein: CAWRHSGTDNQPQHF.

This clone was seen once. The identical CDR3 is also encoded by other nucleotide sequences in the sample. The V call is TRBV30, the J call TRBJ1-5, with TRBD1 identical over 8 bases. The CDR3 consists of 14 residues. Germline V gene data show CDR1 as GTSNPN and CDR2 as SVGIG (reference sequence). The junction had 2 bases not matched to a gene; V was cut back by 0 bases and J by 4 bases. The CDR3 DNA reads TGTGCCTGGAGTGTTACAGGGGGGAATCAGCCCCAGCATTTT. The encoded protein is CAWSVTGGNQPQHF.

The chain is built from TRBV30 and TRBJ1-5; maybe TRBD1 (5 bases). Germline assignment: CDR1 GTSNPN and CDR2 SVGIG (reference sequence). This CDR3 has 15 residues. V lost 0 bases to trimming and J lost 2 bases, with 11 bases between them. The CDR3 loop reads CAWSVRGNGNQPQHF. Here the CDR3 DNA reads TGTGCCTGGAGTGTACGGGGGAATGGCAATCAGCCCCAGCATTTT.

J is TRBJ2-7 and V is TRBV20-1, with D perhaps TRBD1 (6 bases). Germline CDR1 DFQATT, CDR2 SNEGSKA (reference sequence). The CDR3 is 11 residues long. V lost 5 bases to trimming and J lost 7 bases, with 12 bases between them. The CDR3 loop is CSASGTREQYF. The CDR3 DNA is TGCAGTGCTTCCGGGACAAGAGAGCAGTACTTC.

The rearrangement joins TRBV5-1 to TRBJ2-7; tentatively, D is TRBD1 or TRBD2 (5 bases each). Trimming pared 3 bases from V and 2 bases from J, leaving 18 bases between. Germline V gene lookup returns CDR1 SGHRS and CDR2 YFSETQ. This CDR3 comprises 16 residues. In DNA form, the CDR3 reads TGCGCCAGCAGCTCATCAACCGGGAAAGGGGCCTACGAGCAGTACTTC. Protein sequence: CASSSSTGKGAYEQYF.

This chain's CDR3 is CASSPWERSGNTIYF. The CDR3 DNA is TGCGCCAGCAGCCCCTGGGAGCGCTCTGGAAACACCATATATTTT. This chain links TRBV4-1 with TRBJ1-3; D uncertain. Germline V CDR1 and CDR2: MGHRA, YSYEKL. With 4 bases removed from V and 0 bases from J, the gap between germline ends came to 10 bases. The CDR3 totals 15 residues.

The chain employs TRBV19 and TRBJ1-5; 12 nucleotides line up with TRBD1. This CDR3 has 16 amino acids. V shed 6 bases, J shed 6 bases, and the junction held 9 bases outside the gene matches. Germline V gene sequence: CDR1 LNHDA, CDR2 SQIVND (reference sequence). CDR3 sequence: CASSTRGDRGPQPQHF. Here the CDR3 DNA reads TGTGCCAGTAGCACCCGGGGGGACAGGGGGCCTCAGCCCCAGCATTTT.

The sample holds one count of this clone. The chain is built from TRBV5-5 and TRBJ2-7, with a weak D call TRBD1 (5 bases). V dropped 1 base and J dropped 3 bases, with 8 bases sitting between them. The CDR3 has 13 residues. Germline V gene lookup returns CDR1 SGHKS and CDR2 YYEKEE (reference sequence). The CDR3 loop reads CASSLRGIYEQYF. CDR3 coding DNA: TGTGCCAGCAGCTTGAGGGGAATCTACGAGCAGTACTTC.

The chain links TRBV6-6 to TRBJ2-7; 8 bases line up with TRBD2. CDR1 and CDR2 from the germline V gene are MNHNY and SVGAGI (reference sequence). V shed 2 bases and J 6 bases; nucleotides not matched to a gene: 9. CDR3 length: 15 amino acids. CDR3 sequence: CASSYTGTRDPEQYF. The CDR3 DNA is TGTGCCAGCAGTTACACCGGGACTAGGGACCCCGAGCAGTACTTC.

This sequence joins TRBV28 and TRBJ1-1; no reliable D call. The CDR3 length is 15 residues. CDR1 and CDR2 from the germline V gene are MDHEN and SYDVKM. V was clipped by 0 bases and J by 4 bases, with 12 bases between them. This chain's CDR3 is CASSLWAASGTEAFF. In nucleotides, the CDR3 is TGTGCCAGCAGTTTATGGGCAGCCTCGGGCACTGAAGCTTTCTTT.

This clone was seen once. The gene calls are TRBV6-4 and TRBJ2-3; 7 bases match TRBD1. The CDR3 runs 14 residues. The V and J ends lost 6 bases and 3 bases, in that order; junction bases with no gene match: 6. From germline, CDR1 is MRHNA and CDR2 SNTAGT. The chain's CDR3 is CASSHRGGTDTQYF. For the CDR3, the DNA is TGTGCCAGCAGCCACAGGGGTGGGACAGATACGCAGTATTTT.

The chain links TRBV27 to TRBJ1-6; no clear D gene. Germline lookup yields CDR1 MNHEY and CDR2 SMNVEV (reference sequence). The CDR3 is 17 amino acids. V lost 4 bases and J lost 2, with 15 bases in between. CDR3 DNA sequence: TGTGCCAGCAGTTCGGTAGGAGGTGGCCCCTATAATTCACCCCTCCACTTT. Its translation: CASSSVGGGPYNSPLHF.

The rearrangement links TRBV11-3 to TRBJ2-6; D not certain. The CDR3 consists of 16 residues. Trimming pared 5 bases from V and 0 bases from J, leaving 11 bases between. The germline gives CDR1 SGHNT, CDR2 YENEEA. CDR3 bases: TGTGCCAGCAGCCTCCGAGTGGACTCTGGGGCCAACGTCCTGACTTTC. Translating it yields CASSLRVDSGANVLTF.

This clone was counted only a few times. This rearrangement joins TRBV28 to TRBJ2-7, with 9 nucleotides matching TRBD2. Germline trimming cut 2 bases from V and 1 base from J; bases unmatched to any gene: 3. CDR3 size: 15 residues. Germline V gene data show CDR1 as MDHEN and CDR2 as SYDVKM. CDR3 in DNA: TGTGCCAGCAGTTTAGTGACTAGCGGATCCTACGAGCAGTACTTC. Its protein product is CASSLVTSGSYEQYF. Complete variable domain (other parts from reference TRBV28 and TRBJ2-7): DVKVTQSSRYLVKRTGEKVFLECVQDMDHENMFWYRQDPGLGLRLIYFSYDVKMKEKGDIPEGYSVSREKKERFSLILESASTNQTSMYLCASSLVTSGSYEQYFGPGTRLTVT.

The CDR3 here is CSASLQGRTEAFF. CDR3 in DNA: TGCAGTGCTAGTCTACAGGGGAGGACTGAAGCTTTCTTT. This chain joins TRBV20-1 and TRBJ1-1; 7 bases map to TRBD1. This CDR3 has 13 amino acids. Germline CDR1 DFQATT, CDR2 SNEGSKA (reference sequence). V was clipped by 3 bases and J by 5 bases; unmatched bases: 6.

V is TRBV5-1 and J is TRBJ2-2, with unresolved D. CDR1 is SGHRS and CDR2 is YFSETQ in the germline V gene. The CDR3 contains 13 residues. V was clipped by 0 bases and J by 2 bases, with 2 bases between them. CDR3 bases: TGCGCCAGCAGCTTGGACAACACCGGGGAGCTGTTTTTT. As protein: CASSLDNTGELFF.

This sequence joins TRBV6-6 and TRBJ1-2; D is ambiguous. Trimming took off 1 base at V and 6 bases at J, with 12 bases between the two ends. The CDR3 is 14 residues long. The germline gives CDR1 MNHNY, CDR2 SVGAGI (reference sequence). CDR3 coding DNA: TGTGCCAGCAGTTACTGGGAAGTTCCACATGGCTACACCTTC. It codes for CASSYWEVPHGYTF.

This clone was counted once. The chain carries TRBV3-1 (or the pseudogene TRBV3-2) and TRBJ1-5, with a weak D call TRBD1 (5 bases). The CDR3 loop spans 17 amino acids. Germline V gives CDR1 LGHDT, CDR2 YNNKEL (reference sequence). Trimming stripped 1 base from V and 2 bases from J, with 15 bases between. CDR3 sequence reads: CASSQAGRGWGNQPQHF. The CDR3 DNA sequence: TGTGCCAGCAGCCAAGCAGGGCGGGGCTGGGGCAATCAGCCCCAGCATTTT.

The chain combines TRBV2 with TRBJ1-3; D possibly corresponds to TRBD1 (6 bases). Germline V gene sequence: CDR1 SNHLY, CDR2 FYNNEI. Trimming stripped 4 bases from V and 2 bases from J, with 12 bases between. CDR3 length equals 15 residues. The CDR3 bases are TGTGCCAGCAGTGCGACCTGGACAGCTGGAAACACCATATATTTT. Protein sequence: CASSATWTAGNTIYF.

V and J are TRBV12-3 or TRBV12-4 and TRBJ2-3; no clear D. The CDR3 extends over 13 amino acids. V gave up 3 bases and J gave up 3 bases, with 7 bases separating them. CDR3 sequence reads: CASSFSPTDTQYF. CDR3 nucleotide sequence: TGTGCCAGCAGTTTCAGCCCGACAGATACGCAGTATTTT.

This chain connects TRBV4-1 to TRBJ1-1; D ambiguous. CDR1 is MGHRA and CDR2 is YSYEKL in the germline V gene. There are 12 residues in the CDR3. Trimming shortened V by 6 bases and J by 1 base, and 6 bases separated the two germline ends. The CDR3 DNA sequence: TGCGCCAGCAGTTGGGGGAACACTGAAGCTTTCTTT. It encodes CASSWGNTEAFF.

This chain uses TRBV11-2 with TRBJ2-7; D possibly corresponds to TRBD2 (6 bases). The V and J ends lost 1 base and 5 bases respectively, with 18 bases between them. Germline CDR1 and CDR2: SGHAT and FQNNGV. The CDR3 has 16 amino acids. CDR3 region: CASSLGTGDPGDEQYF. The CDR3 DNA follows: TGTGCCAGCAGCTTAGGGACGGGAGACCCCGGGGACGAGCAGTACTTC.

The genes are TRBV30 and TRBJ1-2; D gene unclear. The CDR3 spans 13 residues. V was cut by 1 base and J by 0 bases, with 6 bases left in between. Germline values: CDR1 GTSNPN, CDR2 SVGIG (reference sequence). CDR3 residues: CAWSDGTNYGYTF. CDR3 bases: TGTGCCTGGAGTGACGGGACTAACTATGGCTACACCTTC.

This sequence joins TRBV5-1 and TRBJ1-6; perhaps TRBD1 as D (6 bases). The length of the CDR3 is 18 residues. Germline V gene lookup returns CDR1 SGHRS and CDR2 YFSETQ. Trimming stripped 0 bases from V and 8 bases from J, with 21 bases between. The CDR3 sequence is CASSLGGQGPSRDSPLHF. The CDR3 DNA follows: TGCGCCAGCAGCTTGGGGGGACAAGGTCCCTCTCGGGATTCACCCCTCCACTTT.